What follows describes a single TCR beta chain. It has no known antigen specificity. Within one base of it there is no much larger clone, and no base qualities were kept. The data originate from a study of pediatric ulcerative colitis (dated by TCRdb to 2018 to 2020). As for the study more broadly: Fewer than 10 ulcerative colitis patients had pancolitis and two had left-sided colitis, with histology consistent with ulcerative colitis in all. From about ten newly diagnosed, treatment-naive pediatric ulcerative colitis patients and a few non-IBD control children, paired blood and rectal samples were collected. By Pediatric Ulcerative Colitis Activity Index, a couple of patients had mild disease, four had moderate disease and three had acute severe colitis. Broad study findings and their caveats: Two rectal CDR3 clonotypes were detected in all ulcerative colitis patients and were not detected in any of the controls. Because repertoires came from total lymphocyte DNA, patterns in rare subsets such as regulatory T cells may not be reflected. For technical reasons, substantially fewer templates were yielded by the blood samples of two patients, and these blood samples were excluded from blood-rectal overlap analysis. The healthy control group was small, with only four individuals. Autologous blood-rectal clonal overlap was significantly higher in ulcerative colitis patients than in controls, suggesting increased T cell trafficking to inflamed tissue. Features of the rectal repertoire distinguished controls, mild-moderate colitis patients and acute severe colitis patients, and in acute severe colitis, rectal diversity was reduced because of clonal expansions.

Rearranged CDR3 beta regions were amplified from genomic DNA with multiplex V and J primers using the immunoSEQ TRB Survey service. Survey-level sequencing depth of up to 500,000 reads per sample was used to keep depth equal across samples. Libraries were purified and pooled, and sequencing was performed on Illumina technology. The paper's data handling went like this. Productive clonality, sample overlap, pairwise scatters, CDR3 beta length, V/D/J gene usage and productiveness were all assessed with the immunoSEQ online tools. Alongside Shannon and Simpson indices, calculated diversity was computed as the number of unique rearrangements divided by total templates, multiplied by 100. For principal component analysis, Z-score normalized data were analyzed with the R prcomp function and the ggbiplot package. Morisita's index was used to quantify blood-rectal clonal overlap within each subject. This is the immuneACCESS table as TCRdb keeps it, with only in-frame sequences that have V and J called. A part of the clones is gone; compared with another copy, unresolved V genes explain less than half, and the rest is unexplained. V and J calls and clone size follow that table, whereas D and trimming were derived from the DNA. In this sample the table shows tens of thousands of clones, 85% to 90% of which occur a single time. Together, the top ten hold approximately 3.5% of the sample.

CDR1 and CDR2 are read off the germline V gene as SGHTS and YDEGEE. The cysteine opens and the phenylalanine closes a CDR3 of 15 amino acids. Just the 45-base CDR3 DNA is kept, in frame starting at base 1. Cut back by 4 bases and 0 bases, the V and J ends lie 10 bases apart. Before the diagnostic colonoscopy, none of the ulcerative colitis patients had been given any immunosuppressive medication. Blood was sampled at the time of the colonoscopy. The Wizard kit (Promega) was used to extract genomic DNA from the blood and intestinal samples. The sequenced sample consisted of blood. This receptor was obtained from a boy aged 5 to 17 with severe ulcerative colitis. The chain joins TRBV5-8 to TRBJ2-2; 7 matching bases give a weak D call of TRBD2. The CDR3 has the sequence CASSRGDTNTGELFF. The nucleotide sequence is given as TGTGCCAGCAGCCGGGGGGACACGAACACCGGGGAGCTGTTTTTT.